The source of this T cell receptor (beta chain) is a study of OX40 agonist ivuxolimab in advanced cancers. General study findings and limits: The authors did not determine the antigen specificity of the expanded peripheral T cells.

Profiled with immunoSEQ multiplex PCR; TCRdb holds only in-frame clones, not every one. Of 45,000 to 60,000 clones listed, more than 75% were seen once; the top ten hold under 4.5%. Trimming removed 5 bases from V and 0 bases from J; junction bases left unmatched: 9. The CDR3 is 16 amino acids. Per germline, CDR1 LNHDA and CDR2 SQIVND (reference sequence). Points on this clone: The target antigen is unknown.

This sequence joins TRBV19 and TRBJ1-2; 7 positions agree with TRBD1. This TCR came from an adult with an advanced solid tumor such as melanoma, head and neck, liver or kidney cancer. The specimen was CD4+ or CD8+ T cells sorted from blood, collected in a trial of the OX40 agonist ivuxolimab. The CDR3 DNA reads TGTGCCAGTAGTGATGGACAGGCCACTTCTAACTATGGCTACACCTTC. Amino acid sequence: CASSDGQATSNYGYTF.